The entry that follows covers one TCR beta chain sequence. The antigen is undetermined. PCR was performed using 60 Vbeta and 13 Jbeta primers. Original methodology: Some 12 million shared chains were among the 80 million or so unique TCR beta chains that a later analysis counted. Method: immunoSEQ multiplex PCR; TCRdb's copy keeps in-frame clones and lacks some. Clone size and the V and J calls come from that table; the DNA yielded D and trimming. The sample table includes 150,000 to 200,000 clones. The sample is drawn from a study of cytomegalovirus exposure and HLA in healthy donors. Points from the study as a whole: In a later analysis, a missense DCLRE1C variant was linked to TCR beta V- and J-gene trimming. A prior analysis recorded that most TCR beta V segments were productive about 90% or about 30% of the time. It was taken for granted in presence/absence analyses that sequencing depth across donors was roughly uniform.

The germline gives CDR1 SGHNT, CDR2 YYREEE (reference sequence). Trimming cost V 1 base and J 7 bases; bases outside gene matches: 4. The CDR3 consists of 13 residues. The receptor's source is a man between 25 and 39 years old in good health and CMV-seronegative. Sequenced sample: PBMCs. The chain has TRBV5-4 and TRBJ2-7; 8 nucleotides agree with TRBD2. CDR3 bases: TGTGCCAGCAGCTTGCTGGGACTAGGGGAGCAGTACTTC. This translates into CASSLLGLGEQYF. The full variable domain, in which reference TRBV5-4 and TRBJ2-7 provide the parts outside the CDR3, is ETGVTQSPTHLIKTRGQQVTLRCSSQSGHNTVSWYQQALGQGPQFIFQYYREEENGRGNFPPRFSGLQFPNYSSELNVNALELDDSALYLCASSLLGLGEQYFGPGTRLTVT.